This TCR beta chain was sequenced in a study of CXCR3-negative and CXCR3-positive naive CD8 T cells. At the level of the study: The libraries yielded some 150 million TRB reads, about 1.5 +/- 0.3 million each.

The CDR3 has 14 amino acids. CDR1 DFQATT and CDR2 SNEGSKA come from the germline V gene (reference sequence). TRB cDNA was prepared as libraries by UMI-labeled 5' RACE. For each CDR3 protein, TCRdb gives one entry from its re-call of the 5' RACE reads, without DNA. This sample contains about 24,000 distinct CDR3 sequences. Notes on the study in general: More hydrophobic TRB CDR3s were found in CXCR3-positive naive cells than in CXCR3-negative naive cells. TRBV-TRBJ usage was similar across naive CXCR3 subsets but distinct in memory cells.

Comments on this clonotype: As yet, its antigen is unknown.

The source material was naive CXCR3- CD8+ T cells from blood. Specified subset: CD45RO-CCR7+CD27+CD95- naive CD8+ T cells lacking CXCR3 (TNR3-). This chain uses TRBV20-1 with TRBJ2-7. This TCR came from a human donor in good health. Some clones in this sample may be carry-over from other donors' samples. This CDR3 reads CSARGTEDSYEQYF.